The 12 T cell receptor beta chains in this list originate from one sample, sequenced in a study of control samples from healthy donors and cancer patients. Sequencing was performed with immunoSEQ multiplex PCR; in TCRdb, only in-frame clones are kept and a portion is missing. Of about 190,000 clones detected, roughly nine tenths appear once; the ten largest clones hold around 1.9%. Material: blood. The receptors stem from a young man in good health.

The chain uses TRBV12-3 or TRBV12-4 and TRBJ2-3, with unresolved D. Trimming took 1 base from V and 2 from J, leaving 4 bases between them. The CDR3 extends over 13 amino acids. The chain's CDR3 is CASSLGITDTQYF. CDR3 DNA: TGTGCCAGCAGTTTAGGTATCACAGATACGCAGTATTTT.

The chain carries TRBV10-3 and TRBJ2-1; TRBD2 agrees at 12 bases. The junction had 11 bases not matched to a gene; V was cut back by 10 bases and J by 4 bases. CDR3 length equals 16 residues. Per the germline V gene, CDR1 is ENHRY and CDR2 is SYGVKD. CDR3 region: CASESASGGVYNEQFF. The DNA for the CDR3 is TGTGCCAGCGAGTCGGCTAGCGGGGGGGTTTACAATGAGCAGTTCTTC.

V usage is TRBV2 and J usage is TRBJ2-2, with D perhaps TRBD2 (5 bases). The CDR3 loop spans 15 amino acids. V dropped 2 bases and J dropped 2 bases, with 9 bases sitting between them. Germline loops: CDR1 SNHLY, CDR2 FYNNEI. DNA for the CDR3: TGTGCCAGCAGTGAACAAGCGGTTAACACCGGGGAGCTGTTTTTT. Translating it yields CASSEQAVNTGELFF.

The V and J genes are TRBV5-1 and TRBJ2-2; TRBD1 might be the D (5 bases). The CDR3 covers 15 residues. V lost 0 bases to trimming and J lost 1 base, with 7 bases between them. Germline-derived CDR1 and CDR2 are SGHRS and YFSETQ. In nucleotides, the CDR3 is TGCGCCAGCAGCTTGGGACAGCGGAACACCGGGGAGCTGTTTTTT. Translation gives CASSLGQRNTGELFF.

This chain links TRBV5-1 with TRBJ2-3; 14 positions match TRBD2. Germline CDR1 SGHRS, CDR2 YFSETQ. Germline trimming cut 3 bases from V and 14 bases from J; bases unmatched to any gene: 14. This CDR3 is 16 amino acids long. The CDR3 DNA sequence: TGCGCCAGCAGCTGGACGGGGACTAGCGGGGGCCGCCTGGGGTATTTT. Protein sequence: CASSWTGTSGGRLGYF.

This rearrangement joins TRBV27 to TRBJ1-1; D is undetermined. The CDR3 is 13 amino acids. V lost 5 bases to trimming and J lost 2 bases, with 9 bases between them. Germline CDR1 reads MNHEY; CDR2 reads SMNVEV (reference sequence). CDR3 sequence (DNA): TGTGCCAGCAGTCATCAGCGCAACACTGAAGCTTTCTTT. Protein sequence: CASSHQRNTEAFF.

J is TRBJ2-3 and V is TRBV6-5; D ambiguous. The germline V gene encodes CDR1 MNHEY and CDR2 SVGAGI. V gave up 6 bases and J gave up 3 bases, with 10 bases separating them. The CDR3 length is 13 residues. The CDR3 region has the DNA TGTGCCAGCAGCCTGCCTTGGACAGATACGCAGTATTTT. Amino acid sequence: CASSLPWTDTQYF.

Only a few counts were recorded for this clone. The gene calls are TRBV5-1 and TRBJ1-1, with 10 positions matching TRBD1. After removal of 3 bases from V and 6 bases from J, the junction contained 5 bases not matched to a gene. CDR1 is SGHRS, CDR2 YFSETQ, per germline. The CDR3 has 14 residues. CDR3 region: CASSYGDRGSEAFF. The CDR3 nucleotides are TGCGCCAGCAGCTATGGGGACAGGGGTTCTGAAGCTTTCTTT.

V is TRBV2 and J is TRBJ2-3; 9 nucleotides line up with TRBD1. The germline V gene encodes CDR1 SNHLY and CDR2 FYNNEI. The CDR3 has 13 residues. The V gene end was trimmed by 8 bases and the J gene end by 5 bases; junction bases not matched to a gene: 5. The CDR3 sequence is CASVGQGIDTQYF. In DNA, the CDR3 is TGTGCCAGCGTCGGACAGGGGATAGATACGCAGTATTTT.

The rearrangement links TRBV11-3 to TRBJ2-7; D perhaps matches TRBD1 (7 bases). This CDR3 is 15 amino acids long. V lost 3 bases to trimming and J lost 3 bases, with 15 bases between them. Germline CDR1 and CDR2: SGHNT and YENEEA. CDR3 nucleotide sequence: TGTGCCAGCAGCTTCCGTTCAGGGGGGCTCTACGAGCAGTACTTC. It is translated as CASSFRSGGLYEQYF.

V is TRBV3-1 (or the pseudogene TRBV3-2) and J is TRBJ2-5; no clear D. The CDR3 is 14 amino acids. Per the germline V gene, CDR1 is LGHDT and CDR2 is YNNKEL (reference sequence). V shed 5 bases and J shed 5 bases, with 15 bases lying between them. CDR3 loop: CASSFLGSGETQYF. In nucleotides, the CDR3 is TGTGCCAGCAGCTTTTTGGGGTCCGGGGAGACCCAGTACTTC.

The chain couples TRBV6-1 to TRBJ1-1, with 9 nucleotides matching TRBD1. Germline V gene data show CDR1 as MNHNS and CDR2 as SASEGT. The CDR3 totals 14 residues. V lost 2 bases and J lost 12; bases outside the gene matches: 10. CDR3: CASSELVPGQGTFF. The CDR3, as DNA: TGTGCCAGCAGTGAACTCGTCCCGGGACAGGGAACTTTCTTT.